This T cell receptor (beta chain) was sequenced for a study of T cells in Graves' hyperthyroidism and ophthalmopathy. The CDR3 is made up of 15 amino acids. Germline-derived CDR1 and CDR2 are SGHDT and YYEEEE. The V end lost 0 bases, the J end lost 7 bases, and 11 bases lay between the germline ends. Amplified TCR beta CDR3 regions derived from RNA transcripts. With the HTBI primer set, the TCR CDR3 went through a first round of RT-PCR. TCRdb reprocessed the multiplex PCR reads via MiXCR and lists one record per CDR3 protein. This table has hundreds of thousands of distinct CDR3 sequences, 15% appearing once.

Sequenced: blood. J is TRBJ1-6 and V is TRBV5-6; D gene ambiguous. The origin of this receptor is a woman in her 30s with Graves' hyperthyroidism. The CDR3 DNA reads as TGTGCCAGCAGCTTGGATCAGTTGGGGAATTCACCCCTCCACTTT. This translates into CASSLDQLGNSPLHF. Variable domain in full (rest from reference TRBV5-6 and TRBJ1-6): DAGVTQSPTHLIKTRGQQVTLRCSPKSGHDTVSWYQQALGQGPQFIFQYYEEEERQRGNFPDRFSGHQFPNYSSELNVNALLLGDSALYLCASSLDQLGNSPLHFGNGTRLTVT.